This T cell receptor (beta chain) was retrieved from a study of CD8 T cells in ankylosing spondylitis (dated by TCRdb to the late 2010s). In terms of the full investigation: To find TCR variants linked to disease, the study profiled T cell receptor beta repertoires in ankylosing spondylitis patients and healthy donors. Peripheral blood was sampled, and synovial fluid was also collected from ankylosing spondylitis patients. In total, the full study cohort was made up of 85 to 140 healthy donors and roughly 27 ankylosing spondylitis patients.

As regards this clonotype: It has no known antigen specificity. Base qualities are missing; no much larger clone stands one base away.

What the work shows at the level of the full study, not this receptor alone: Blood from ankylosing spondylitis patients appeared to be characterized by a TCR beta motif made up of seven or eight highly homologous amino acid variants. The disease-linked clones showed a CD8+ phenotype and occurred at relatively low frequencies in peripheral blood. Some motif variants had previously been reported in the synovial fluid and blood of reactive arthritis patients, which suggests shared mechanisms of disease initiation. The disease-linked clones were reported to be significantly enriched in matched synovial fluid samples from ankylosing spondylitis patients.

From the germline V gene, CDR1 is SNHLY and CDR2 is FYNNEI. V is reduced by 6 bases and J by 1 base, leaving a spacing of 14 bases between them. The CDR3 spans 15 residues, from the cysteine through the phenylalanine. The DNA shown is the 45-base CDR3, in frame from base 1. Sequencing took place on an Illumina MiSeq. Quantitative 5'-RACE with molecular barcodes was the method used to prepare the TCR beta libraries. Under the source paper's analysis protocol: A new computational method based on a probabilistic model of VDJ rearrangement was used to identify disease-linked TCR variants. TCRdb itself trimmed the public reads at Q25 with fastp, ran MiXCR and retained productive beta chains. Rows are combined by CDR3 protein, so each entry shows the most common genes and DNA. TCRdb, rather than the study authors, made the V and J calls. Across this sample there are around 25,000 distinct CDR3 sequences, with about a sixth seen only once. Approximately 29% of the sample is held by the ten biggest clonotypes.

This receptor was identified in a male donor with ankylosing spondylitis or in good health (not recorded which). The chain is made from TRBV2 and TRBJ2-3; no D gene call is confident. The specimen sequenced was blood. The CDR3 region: CASRRRSSGTDTQYF. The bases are TGTGCCAGCAGAAGAAGATCTTCCGGCACAGATACGCAGTATTTT.